This T cell receptor (beta chain) was documented in a study of blood T cell repertoires in COVID-19. Study as a whole: Researchers got acute and convalescent COVID-19 samples from the United States, Italy and Spain. PBMCs, B-cell-depleted T cells, or T cells provided the cDNA or gDNA that made up the material.

V was pared by 5 bases and J by 6 bases, with 7 bases of the junction left unmatched. CDR1 is SGHTA, CDR2 FQGTGA, per germline. The CDR3 extends over 15 amino acids. Repertoires were generated with immunoSEQ multiplex PCR, while TCRdb's copy carries only in-frame clones and drops some. The table shows roughly 57,000 clones, with roughly 90% occurring only once. The sample taken for sequencing was peripheral blood. V and J are TRBV7-3 and TRBJ2-1; TRBD2 agrees at 10 bases. The receptor's source is a human donor in a cohort sampled during active COVID-19. CDR3 protein: CASSPTSGTGNEQFF. The CDR3 nucleotides read TGTGCCAGCAGCCCAACTAGCGGGACAGGCAATGAGCAGTTCTTC.